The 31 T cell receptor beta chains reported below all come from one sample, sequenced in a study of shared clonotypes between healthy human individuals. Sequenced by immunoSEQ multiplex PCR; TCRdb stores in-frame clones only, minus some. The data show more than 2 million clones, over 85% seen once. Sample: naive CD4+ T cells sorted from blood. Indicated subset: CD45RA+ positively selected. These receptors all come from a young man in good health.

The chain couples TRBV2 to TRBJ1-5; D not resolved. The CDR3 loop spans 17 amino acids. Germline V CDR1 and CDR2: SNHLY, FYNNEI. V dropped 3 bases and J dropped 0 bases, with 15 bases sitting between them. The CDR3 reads CASSEVLEILSNQPQHF. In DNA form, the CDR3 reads TGTGCCAGCAGTGAGGTCTTAGAGATACTTAGCAATCAGCCCCAGCATTTT.

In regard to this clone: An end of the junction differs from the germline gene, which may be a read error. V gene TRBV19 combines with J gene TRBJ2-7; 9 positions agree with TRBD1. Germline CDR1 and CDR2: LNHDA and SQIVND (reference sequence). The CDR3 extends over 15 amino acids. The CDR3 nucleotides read TGTGCCAGTAGCCTTGGGACAGGGCTTTCCTCCGAGCAGTACTTC. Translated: CASSLGTGLSSEQYF.

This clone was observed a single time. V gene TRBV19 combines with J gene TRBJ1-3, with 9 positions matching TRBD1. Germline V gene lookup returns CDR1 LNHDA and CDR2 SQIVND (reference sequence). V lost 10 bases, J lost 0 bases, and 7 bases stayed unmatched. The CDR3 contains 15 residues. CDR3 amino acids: CATGDRAFSGNTIYF. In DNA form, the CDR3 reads TGTGCCACTGGGGACAGGGCTTTCTCTGGAAACACCATATATTTT.

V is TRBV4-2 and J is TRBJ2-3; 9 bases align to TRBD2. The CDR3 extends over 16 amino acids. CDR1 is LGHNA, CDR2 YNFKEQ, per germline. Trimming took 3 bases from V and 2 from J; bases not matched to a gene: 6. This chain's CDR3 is CASSQGERGDTDTQYF. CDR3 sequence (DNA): TGTGCCAGCAGCCAGGGCGAGCGGGGGGACACAGATACGCAGTATTTT.

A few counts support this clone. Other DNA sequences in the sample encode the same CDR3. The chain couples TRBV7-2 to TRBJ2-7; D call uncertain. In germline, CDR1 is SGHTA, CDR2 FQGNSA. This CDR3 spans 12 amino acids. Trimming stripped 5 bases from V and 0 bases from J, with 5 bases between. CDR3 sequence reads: CASSRNSYEQYF. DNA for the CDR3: TGTGCCAGCAGCCGAAACTCCTACGAGCAGTACTTC.

The DNA for the CDR3 is TGTGCCAGCAGTGAAGGCCCTGCCAGGAGTGGAAACACCATATATTTT. This translates into CASSEGPARSGNTIYF. The rearrangement joins TRBV6-1 to TRBJ1-3; D is uncertain. From germline, CDR1 is MNHNS and CDR2 SASEGT. The CDR3 has 16 residues. The V gene lost 1 base and the J gene lost 3 bases, with 13 bases spanning the gap.

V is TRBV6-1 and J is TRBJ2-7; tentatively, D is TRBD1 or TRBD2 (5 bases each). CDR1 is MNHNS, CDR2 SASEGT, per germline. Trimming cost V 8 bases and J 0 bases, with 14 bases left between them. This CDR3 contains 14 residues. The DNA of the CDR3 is TGTGCCAGCCAGGTTGGGACGGACTCCTACGAGCAGTACTTC. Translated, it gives CASQVGTDSYEQYF.

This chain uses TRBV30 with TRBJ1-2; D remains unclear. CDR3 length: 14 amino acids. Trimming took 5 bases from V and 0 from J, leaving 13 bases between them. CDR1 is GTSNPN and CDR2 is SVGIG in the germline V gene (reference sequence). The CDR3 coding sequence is TGTGCCTGGGGGCGGGAGGGCGCTAACTATGGCTACACCTTC. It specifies CAWGREGANYGYTF. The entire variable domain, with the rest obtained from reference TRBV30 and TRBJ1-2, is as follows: SQTIHQWPATLVQPVGSPLSLECTVEGTSNPNLYWYRQAAGRGLQLLFYSVGIGQISSEVPQNLSASRPQDRQFILSSKKLLLSDSGFYLCAWGREGANYGYTFGSGTRLTVV.

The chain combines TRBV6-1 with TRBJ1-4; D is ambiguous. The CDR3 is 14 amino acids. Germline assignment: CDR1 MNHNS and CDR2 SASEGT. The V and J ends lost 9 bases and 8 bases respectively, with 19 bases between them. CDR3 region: CASSTVGSEEKLFF. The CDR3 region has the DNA TGTGCCAGTTCTACGGTCGGGAGTGAGGAAAAACTGTTTTTT.

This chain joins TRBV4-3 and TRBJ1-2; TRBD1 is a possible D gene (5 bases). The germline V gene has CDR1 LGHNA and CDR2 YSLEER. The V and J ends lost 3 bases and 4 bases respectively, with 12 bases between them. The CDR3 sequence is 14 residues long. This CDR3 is CASSHLGEGYGYTF. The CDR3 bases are TGCGCCAGCAGCCACCTGGGGGAGGGCTATGGCTACACCTTC.

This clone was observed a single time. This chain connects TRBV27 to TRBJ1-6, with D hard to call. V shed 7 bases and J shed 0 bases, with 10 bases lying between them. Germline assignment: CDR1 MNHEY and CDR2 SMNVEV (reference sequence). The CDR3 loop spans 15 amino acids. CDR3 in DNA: TGTGCCAGCAAGGATATTAGCTCCTATAATTCACCCCTCCACTTT. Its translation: CASKDISSYNSPLHF.

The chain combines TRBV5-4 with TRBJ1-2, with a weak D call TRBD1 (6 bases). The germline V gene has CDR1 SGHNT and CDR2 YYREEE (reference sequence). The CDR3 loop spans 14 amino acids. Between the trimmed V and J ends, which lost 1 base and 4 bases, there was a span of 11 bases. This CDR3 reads CASSLQGNPYGYTF. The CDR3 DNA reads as TGTGCCAGCAGCTTGCAGGGGAACCCCTATGGCTACACCTTC.

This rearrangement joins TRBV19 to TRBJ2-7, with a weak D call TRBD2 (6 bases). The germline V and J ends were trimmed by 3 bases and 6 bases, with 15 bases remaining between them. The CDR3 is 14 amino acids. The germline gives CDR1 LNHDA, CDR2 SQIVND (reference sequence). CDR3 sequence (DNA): TGTGCCAGTAGTATCGGTACTAGCCGGGCCGAGCAGTACTTC. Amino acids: CASSIGTSRAEQYF. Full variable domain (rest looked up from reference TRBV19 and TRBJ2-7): DGGITQSPKYLFRKEGQNVTLSCEQNLNHDAMYWYRQDPGQGLRLIYYSQIVNDFQKGDIAEGYSVSREKKESFPLTVTSAQKNPTAFYLCASSIGTSRAEQYFGPGTRLTVT.

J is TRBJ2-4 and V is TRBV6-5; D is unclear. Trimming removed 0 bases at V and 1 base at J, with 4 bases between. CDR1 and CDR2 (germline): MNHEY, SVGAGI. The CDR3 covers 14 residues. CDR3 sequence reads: CASSYSNAKNIQYF. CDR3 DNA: TGTGCCAGCAGTTACTCGAATGCCAAAAACATTCAGTACTTC.

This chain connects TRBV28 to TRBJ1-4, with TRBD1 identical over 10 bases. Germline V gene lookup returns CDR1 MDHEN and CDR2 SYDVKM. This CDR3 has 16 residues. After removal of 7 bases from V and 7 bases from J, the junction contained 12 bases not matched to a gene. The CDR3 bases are TGTGCCAGCACCGATCGACAGGGGGCGAACGGTGAAAAACTGTTTTTT. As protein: CASTDRQGANGEKLFF.

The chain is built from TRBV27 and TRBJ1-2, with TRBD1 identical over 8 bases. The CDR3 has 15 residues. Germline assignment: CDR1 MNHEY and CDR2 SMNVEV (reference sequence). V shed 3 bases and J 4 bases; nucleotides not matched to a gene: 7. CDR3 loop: CASSLKDRGGYGYTF. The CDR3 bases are TGTGCCAGCAGTTTGAAAGACAGGGGAGGCTATGGCTACACCTTC.

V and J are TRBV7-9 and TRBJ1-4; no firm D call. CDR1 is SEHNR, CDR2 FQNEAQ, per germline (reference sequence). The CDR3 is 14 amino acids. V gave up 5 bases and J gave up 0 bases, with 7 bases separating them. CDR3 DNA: TGTGCCAGCAGCGCCCTTGCAACTAATGAAAAACTGTTTTTT. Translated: CASSALATNEKLFF.

The CDR3 loop reads CASSLGNGGEQYF. DNA of the CDR3: TGTGCCAGCAGCTTGGGAAACGGGGGCGAGCAGTACTTC. The rearrangement joins TRBV11-3 to TRBJ2-7; possibly TRBD2 for D (6 bases). Trimming shortened V by 3 bases and J by 6 bases, and 12 bases separated the two germline ends. CDR3 length: 13 amino acids. Germline CDR1 SGHNT, CDR2 YENEEA.

The CDR3 loop reads CASSPDRVGLLSGDYNEQFF. The CDR3 nucleotides read TGTGCCAGCAGTCCGGACAGGGTGGGCTTGTTGTCCGGAGATTACAATGAGCAGTTCTTC. The chain combines TRBV2 with TRBJ2-1, with TRBD1 matching 8 bases. Germline V gene data show CDR1 as SNHLY and CDR2 as FYNNEI. CDR3 size: 20 residues. V trimming: 5 bases; J trimming: 4 bases; junction bases outside the gene matches: 22. Full variable domain (remainder filled in from reference TRBV2 and TRBJ2-1): EPEVTQTPSHQVTQMGQEVILRCVPISNHLYFYWYRQILGQKVEFLVSFYNNEISEKSEIFDDQFSVERPDGSNFTLKIRSTKLEDSAMYFCASSPDRVGLLSGDYNEQFFGPGTRLTVL.

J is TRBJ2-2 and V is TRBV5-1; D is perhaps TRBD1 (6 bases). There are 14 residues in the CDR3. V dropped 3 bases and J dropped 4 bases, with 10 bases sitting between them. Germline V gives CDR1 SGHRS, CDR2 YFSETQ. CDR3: CASSWDIFTGELFF. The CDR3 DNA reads TGCGCCAGCAGCTGGGACATATTCACCGGGGAGCTGTTTTTT.

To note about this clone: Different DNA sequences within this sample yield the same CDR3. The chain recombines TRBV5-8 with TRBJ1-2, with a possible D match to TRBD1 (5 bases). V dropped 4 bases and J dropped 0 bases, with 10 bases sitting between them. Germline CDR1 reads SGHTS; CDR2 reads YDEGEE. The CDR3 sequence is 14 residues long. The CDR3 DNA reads TGTGCCAGCAGCCTGGCGGGGGCTAACTATGGCTACACCTTC. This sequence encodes CASSLAGANYGYTF.

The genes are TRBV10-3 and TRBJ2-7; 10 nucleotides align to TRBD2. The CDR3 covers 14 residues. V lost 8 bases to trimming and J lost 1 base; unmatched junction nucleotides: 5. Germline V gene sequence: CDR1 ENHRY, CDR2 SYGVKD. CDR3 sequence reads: CAIPKREGSYEQYF. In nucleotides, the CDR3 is TGTGCCATCCCTAAGCGGGAGGGTTCCTACGAGCAGTACTTC.

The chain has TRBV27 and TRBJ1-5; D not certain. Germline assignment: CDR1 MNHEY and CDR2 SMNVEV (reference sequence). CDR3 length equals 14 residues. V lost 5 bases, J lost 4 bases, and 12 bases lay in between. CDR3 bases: TGTGCCAGCAGTCTGGGGATTGGGAATCAGCCCCAGCATTTT. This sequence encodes CASSLGIGNQPQHF.

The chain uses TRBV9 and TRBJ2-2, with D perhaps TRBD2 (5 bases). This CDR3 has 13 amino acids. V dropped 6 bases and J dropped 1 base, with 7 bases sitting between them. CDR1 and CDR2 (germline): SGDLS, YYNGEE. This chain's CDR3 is CASNGENTGELFF. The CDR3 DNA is TGTGCCAGCAACGGGGAGAACACCGGGGAGCTGTTTTTT.

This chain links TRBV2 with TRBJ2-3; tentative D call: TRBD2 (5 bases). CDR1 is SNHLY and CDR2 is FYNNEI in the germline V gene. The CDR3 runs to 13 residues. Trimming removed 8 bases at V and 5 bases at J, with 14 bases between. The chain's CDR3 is CASLGSRGDTQYF. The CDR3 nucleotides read TGTGCCAGCCTTGGGTCACGGGGAGATACGCAGTATTTT. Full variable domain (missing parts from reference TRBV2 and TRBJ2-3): EPEVTQTPSHQVTQMGQEVILRCVPISNHLYFYWYRQILGQKVEFLVSFYNNEISEKSEIFDDQFSVERPDGSNFTLKIRSTKLEDSAMYFCASLGSRGDTQYFGPGTRLTVL.

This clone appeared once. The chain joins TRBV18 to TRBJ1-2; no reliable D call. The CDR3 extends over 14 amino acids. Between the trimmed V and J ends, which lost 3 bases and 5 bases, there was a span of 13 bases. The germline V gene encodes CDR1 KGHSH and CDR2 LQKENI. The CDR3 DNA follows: TGTGCCAGCTCACCTCGACAATCCGATTATGGCTACACCTTC. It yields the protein CASSPRQSDYGYTF.

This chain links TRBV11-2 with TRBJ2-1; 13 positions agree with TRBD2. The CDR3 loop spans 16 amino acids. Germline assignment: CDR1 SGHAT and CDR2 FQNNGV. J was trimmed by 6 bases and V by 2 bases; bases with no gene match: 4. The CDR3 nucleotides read TGTGCCAGCAGCTTACGCGGGACTAGCGGGACCAATGAGCAGTTCTTC. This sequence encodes CASSLRGTSGTNEQFF.

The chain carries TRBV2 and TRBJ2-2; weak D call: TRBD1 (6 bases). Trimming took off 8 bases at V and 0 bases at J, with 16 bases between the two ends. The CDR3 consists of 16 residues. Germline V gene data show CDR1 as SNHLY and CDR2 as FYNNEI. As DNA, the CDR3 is TGTGCCAGCGGGGGCGATCATTCAGCGAACACCGGGGAGCTGTTTTTT. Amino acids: CASGGDHSANTGELFF.

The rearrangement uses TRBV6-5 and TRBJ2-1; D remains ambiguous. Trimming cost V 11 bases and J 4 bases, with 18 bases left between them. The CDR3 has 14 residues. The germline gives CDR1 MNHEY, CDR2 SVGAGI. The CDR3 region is CACKMTFTYNEQFF. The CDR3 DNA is TGTGCCTGCAAAATGACCTTTACGTACAATGAGCAGTTCTTC.

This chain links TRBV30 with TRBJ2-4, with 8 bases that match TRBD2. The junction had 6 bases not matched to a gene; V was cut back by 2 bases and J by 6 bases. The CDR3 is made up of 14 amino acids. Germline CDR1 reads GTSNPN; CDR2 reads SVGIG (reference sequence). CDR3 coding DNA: TGTGCCTGGAGTCGACCGGGGGGGCTAAACATTCAGTACTTC. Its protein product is CAWSRPGGLNIQYF.

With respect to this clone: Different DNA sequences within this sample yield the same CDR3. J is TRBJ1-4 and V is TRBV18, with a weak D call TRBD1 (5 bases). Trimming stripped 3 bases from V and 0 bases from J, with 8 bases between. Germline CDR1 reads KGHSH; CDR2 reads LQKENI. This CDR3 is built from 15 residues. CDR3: CASSPFRATNEKLFF. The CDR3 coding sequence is TGTGCCAGCTCACCCTTCAGGGCAACTAATGAAAAACTGTTTTTT.